What follows are 16 T cell receptor beta chains derived from one specimen sequenced in a study of cytomegalovirus exposure and HLA in healthy donors. The study ran its PCR with 60 Vbeta and 13 Jbeta primers. Sequencing used immunoSEQ multiplex PCR; TCRdb keeps in-frame clones, though not all of them. The sample includes around 80,000 clones, approximately 65% of them seen just once. Sequencing used PBMCs. The receptor source for this set is a male donor in good health and CMV-seropositive.

The rearrangement uses TRBV6-5 and TRBJ2-1; 9 bases match TRBD2. This CDR3 region has 16 residues. Germline CDR1 reads MNHEY; CDR2 reads SVGAGI. The ends lost 2 bases at V and 4 bases at J; junction bases unmatched: 6. The CDR3 here is CASSYRRGGGYNEQFF. As DNA, the CDR3 is TGTGCCAGCAGTTACCGACGCGGGGGGGGTTACAATGAGCAGTTCTTC.

V and J are TRBV5-4 and TRBJ1-1, with D perhaps matching TRBD1 (5 bases). Germline CDR1 and CDR2: SGHNT and YYREEE (reference sequence). The CDR3 spans 15 residues. V was cut by 3 bases and J by 1 base, with 13 bases left in between. The CDR3 nucleotides read TGTGCCAGCAGCTCCCCCGGGGGGGAGAACACTGAAGCTTTCTTT. This translates into CASSSPGGENTEAFF.

There are a few counts of this clone. This rearrangement joins TRBV2 to TRBJ1-6; D is unclear. CDR1 and CDR2 from the germline V gene are SNHLY and FYNNEI. CDR3 length equals 16 residues. Between the trimmed V and J ends, which lost 2 bases and 0 bases, there was a span of 8 bases. The CDR3 nucleotides read TGTGCCAGCAGTGAACGGGAACTCTCCTATAATTCACCCCTCCACTTT. Protein: CASSERELSYNSPLHF.

This chain uses TRBV25-1 with TRBJ2-5; D uncertain. Gene TRBJ2-7 matches the end of the DNA better, so the J call may be wrong. The CDR3 totals 11 residues. Germline CDR1 reads MGHDK; CDR2 reads SYGVNS. This chain's CDR3 is CASSGLSEQYF. CDR3 nucleotide sequence: TGTGCCAGCAGTGGGTTAAGCGAGCAGTACTTC.

This clone was counted a single time. The chain joins TRBV21-1 to TRBJ2-7; no check of the table's D call, TRBD1, against the DNA was made. TRBV21-1 is a recognized pseudogene. The CDR3 loop spans 16 amino acids. The CDR3 here is CASSKADRARRGEQYF. CDR3 bases: TGTGCCAGCAGCAAAGCCGACAGGGCCAGAAGGGGGGAGCAGTACTTC.

J is TRBJ1-1 and V is TRBV5-4; no firm D call. In germline, CDR1 is SGHNT, CDR2 YYREEE (reference sequence). V gave up 4 bases and J gave up 1 base, with 23 bases separating them. The CDR3 length is 18 residues. CDR3 protein: CASSPPERTGWANTEAFF. In DNA form, the CDR3 reads TGTGCCAGCAGCCCGCCCGAACGGACTGGGTGGGCGAACACTGAAGCTTTCTTT. Drawing the rest from reference TRBV5-4 and TRBJ1-1, the complete variable domain is ETGVTQSPTHLIKTRGQQVTLRCSSQSGHNTVSWYQQALGQGPQFIFQYYREEENGRGNFPPRFSGLQFPNYSSELNVNALELDDSALYLCASSPPERTGWANTEAFFGQGTRLTVV.

CDR3 nucleotide sequence: TGTGCCATCGGAGGGCCGGGAGACAATCAGCCCCAGCATTTT. Translation gives CAIGGPGDNQPQHF. The gene calls are TRBV10-3 and TRBJ1-5; D not certain. V was cut by 8 bases and J by 3 bases, with 14 bases left in between. Germline-derived CDR1 and CDR2 are ENHRY and SYGVKD. The CDR3 sequence is 14 residues long.

The CDR3: CASSLAGEIFEQYF. CDR3 sequence (DNA): TGTGCCAGCAGCTTGGCGGGAGAGATATTCGAGCAGTACTTC. The chain links TRBV5-6 to TRBJ2-7; the D gene is possibly TRBD2 (6 bases). The CDR3 extends over 14 amino acids. V lost 0 bases and J 6 bases, leaving 13 bases between the germline ends. The germline V gene has CDR1 SGHDT and CDR2 YYEEEE.

The chain carries TRBV11-2 and TRBJ1-5; a weak D match, TRBD1 (5 bases). The germline V gene encodes CDR1 SGHAT and CDR2 FQNNGV. The ends were cut back, 0 bases at V and 7 bases at J, with 7 bases in the middle. The CDR3 has 13 residues. The DNA of the CDR3 is TGTGCCAGCAGCTTAGACAGGGTCCAGCCCCAGCATTTT. It specifies CASSLDRVQPQHF.

The J gene is TRBJ1-1, the V gene TRBV19; 8 bases line up with TRBD1. From germline, CDR1 is LNHDA and CDR2 SQIVND (reference sequence). V shed 8 bases and J 0 bases; nucleotides not matched to a gene: 5. This CDR3 contains 14 residues. CDR3 DNA: TGTGCCAGTGAGACAGGGGCAATGAACACTGAAGCTTTCTTT. This translates into CASETGAMNTEAFF.

The chain recombines TRBV27 with TRBJ2-7, with a weak D call TRBD1 (5 bases). The CDR3 consists of 14 residues. Germline lookup yields CDR1 MNHEY and CDR2 SMNVEV (reference sequence). V was trimmed by 6 bases and J by 0 bases, leaving 12 bases between them. The CDR3 is CASRPQTDSYEQYF. CDR3 nucleotides: TGTGCCAGCAGACCTCAGACAGACTCCTACGAGCAGTACTTC.

V gene TRBV7-9 combines with J gene TRBJ1-1; TRBD1 agrees at 9 bases. Trimming removed 6 bases from V and 1 base from J; junction bases left unmatched: 9. Germline V gene lookup returns CDR1 SEHNR and CDR2 FQNEAQ (reference sequence). This CDR3 has 16 residues. CDR3 coding DNA: TGTGCCAGCAGGTCCGTCGGACAGGGGTGGAACACTGAAGCTTTCTTT. It yields the protein CASRSVGQGWNTEAFF.

This clone showed up just a few times. The gene calls are TRBV28 and TRBJ1-1, with D hard to call. V was pared by 4 bases and J by 7 bases, with 10 bases between. Germline loops: CDR1 MDHEN, CDR2 SYDVKM. CDR3 length equals 12 residues. The CDR3 nucleotides are TGTGCCAGCAGTTCCAACAGCTTTGAAGCTTTCTTT. This codes for CASSSNSFEAFF.

The V call is TRBV19, the J call TRBJ2-5; TRBD2 might be the D (6 bases). This CDR3 contains 13 residues. Germline loops: CDR1 LNHDA, CDR2 SQIVND (reference sequence). The V gene lost 5 bases and the J gene lost 5 bases, with 12 bases spanning the gap. CDR3 coding DNA: TGTGCCAGTAGTCAACTAGCTGGTGAGACCCAGTACTTC. This translates into CASSQLAGETQYF.

The V call is TRBV16, the J call TRBJ1-2, with TRBD1 as a possible D gene (6 bases). V lost 4 bases, J lost 2 bases, and 8 bases lay in between. Germline CDR1 reads KGHSY; CDR2 reads FQNENV. The CDR3 covers 13 residues. The CDR3 here is CASSPQGNYGYTF. CDR3 nucleotide sequence: TGTGCCAGCAGCCCCCAGGGGAACTATGGCTACACCTTC.

This chain connects TRBV10-2 to TRBJ1-4, with D possibly matching TRBD1 (6 bases). Germline V gives CDR1 WSHSY, CDR2 SAAADI. This CDR3 has 12 amino acids. V was trimmed by 9 bases and J by 7 bases, leaving 12 bases between them. DNA for the CDR3: TGCGCCAGTCAAGGGGGGGGTGAAAAACTGTTTTTT. Its translation is CASQGGGEKLFF.